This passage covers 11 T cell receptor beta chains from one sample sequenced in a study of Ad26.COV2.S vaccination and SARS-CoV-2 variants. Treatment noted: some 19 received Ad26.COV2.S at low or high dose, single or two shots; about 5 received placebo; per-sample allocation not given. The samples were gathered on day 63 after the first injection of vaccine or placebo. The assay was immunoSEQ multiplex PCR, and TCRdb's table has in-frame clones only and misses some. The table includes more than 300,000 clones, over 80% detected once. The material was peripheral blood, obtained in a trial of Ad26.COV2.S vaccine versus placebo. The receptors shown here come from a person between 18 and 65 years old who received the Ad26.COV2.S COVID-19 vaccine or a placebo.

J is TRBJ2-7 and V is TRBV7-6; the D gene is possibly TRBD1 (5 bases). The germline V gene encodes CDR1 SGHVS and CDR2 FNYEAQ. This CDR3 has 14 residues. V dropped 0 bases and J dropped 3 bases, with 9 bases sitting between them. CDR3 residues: CASSLAGQVYEQYF. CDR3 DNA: TGTGCCAGCAGCTTAGCGGGGCAGGTCTACGAGCAGTACTTC.

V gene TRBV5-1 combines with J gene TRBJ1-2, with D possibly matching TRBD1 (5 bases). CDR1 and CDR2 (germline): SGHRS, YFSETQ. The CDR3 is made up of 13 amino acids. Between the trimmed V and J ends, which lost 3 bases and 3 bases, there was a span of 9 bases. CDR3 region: CASSYPGDYGYTF. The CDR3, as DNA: TGCGCCAGCAGCTACCCGGGGGACTATGGCTACACCTTC.

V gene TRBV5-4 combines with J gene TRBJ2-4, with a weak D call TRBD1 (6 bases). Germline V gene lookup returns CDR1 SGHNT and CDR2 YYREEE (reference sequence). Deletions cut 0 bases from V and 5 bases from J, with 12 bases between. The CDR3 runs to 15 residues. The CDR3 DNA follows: TGTGCCAGCAGCTTGGAATGGGACAACCAAAACATTCAGTACTTC. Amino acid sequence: CASSLEWDNQNIQYF. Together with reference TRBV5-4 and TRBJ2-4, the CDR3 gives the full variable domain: ETGVTQSPTHLIKTRGQQVTLRCSSQSGHNTVSWYQQALGQGPQFIFQYYREEENGRGNFPPRFSGLQFPNYSSELNVNALELDDSALYLCASSLEWDNQNIQYFGAGTRLSVL.

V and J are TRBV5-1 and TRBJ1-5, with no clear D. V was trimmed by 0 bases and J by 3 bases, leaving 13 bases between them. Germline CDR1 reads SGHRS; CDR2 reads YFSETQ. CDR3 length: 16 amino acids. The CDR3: CASSLGPSVDNQPQHF. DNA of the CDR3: TGCGCCAGCAGCTTGGGGCCAAGTGTTGACAATCAGCCCCAGCATTTT.

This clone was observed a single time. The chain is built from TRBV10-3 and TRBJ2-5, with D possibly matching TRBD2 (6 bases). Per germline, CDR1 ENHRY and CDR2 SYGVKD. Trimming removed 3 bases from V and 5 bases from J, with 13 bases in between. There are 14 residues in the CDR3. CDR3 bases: TGTGCCATCAGTGACGAGGGACTCGGCGAGACCCAGTACTTC. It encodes CAISDEGLGETQYF.

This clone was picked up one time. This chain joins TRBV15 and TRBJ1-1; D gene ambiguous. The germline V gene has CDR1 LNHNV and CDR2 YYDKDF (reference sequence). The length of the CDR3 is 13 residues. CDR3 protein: CAARSPFDTEAFF. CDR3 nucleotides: TGTGCGGCCCGATCCCCCTTTGACACTGAAGCTTTCTTT. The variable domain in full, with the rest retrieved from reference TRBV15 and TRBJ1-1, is DAMVIQNPRYQVTQFGKPVTLSCSQTLNHNVMYWYQQKSSQAPKLLFHYYDKDFNNEADTPDNFQSRRPNTSFCFLDIRSPGLGDTAMYLCAARSPFDTEAFFGQGTRLTVV.

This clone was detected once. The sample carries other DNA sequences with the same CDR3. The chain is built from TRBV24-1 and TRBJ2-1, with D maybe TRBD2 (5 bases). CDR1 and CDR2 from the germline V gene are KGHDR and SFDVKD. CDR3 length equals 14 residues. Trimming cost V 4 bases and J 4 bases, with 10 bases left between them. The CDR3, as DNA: TGTGCCACCAGTGAGGCGGGTTCGTACAATGAGCAGTTCTTC. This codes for CATSEAGSYNEQFF.

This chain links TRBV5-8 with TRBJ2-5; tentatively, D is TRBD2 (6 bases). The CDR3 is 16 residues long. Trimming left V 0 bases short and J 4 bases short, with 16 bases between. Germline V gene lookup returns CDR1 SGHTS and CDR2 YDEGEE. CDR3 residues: CASSLGRDFVAETQYF. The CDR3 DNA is TGTGCCAGCAGCTTGGGTCGGGACTTTGTGGCAGAGACCCAGTACTTC.

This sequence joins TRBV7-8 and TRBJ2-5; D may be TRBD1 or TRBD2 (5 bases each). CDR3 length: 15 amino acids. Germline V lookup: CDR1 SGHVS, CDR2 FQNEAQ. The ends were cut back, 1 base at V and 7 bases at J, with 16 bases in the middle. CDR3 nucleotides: TGTGCCAGCAGCTTAGAGGGAGTATCTGGGGGGACCCAGTACTTC. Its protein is CASSLEGVSGGTQYF.

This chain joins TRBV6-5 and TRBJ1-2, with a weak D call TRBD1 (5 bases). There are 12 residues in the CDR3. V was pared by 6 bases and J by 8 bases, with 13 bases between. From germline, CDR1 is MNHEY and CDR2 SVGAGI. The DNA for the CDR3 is TGTGCCAGCAGGGACCCGGGGGGAGGCTACACCTTC. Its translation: CASRDPGGGYTF.

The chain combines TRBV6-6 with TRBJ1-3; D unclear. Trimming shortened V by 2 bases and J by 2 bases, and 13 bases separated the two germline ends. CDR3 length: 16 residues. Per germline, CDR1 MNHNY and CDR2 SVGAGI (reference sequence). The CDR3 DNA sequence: TGTGCCAGCAGTTACCCCGGGCCTGAAACTGGAAACACCATATATTTT. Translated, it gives CASSYPGPETGNTIYF.